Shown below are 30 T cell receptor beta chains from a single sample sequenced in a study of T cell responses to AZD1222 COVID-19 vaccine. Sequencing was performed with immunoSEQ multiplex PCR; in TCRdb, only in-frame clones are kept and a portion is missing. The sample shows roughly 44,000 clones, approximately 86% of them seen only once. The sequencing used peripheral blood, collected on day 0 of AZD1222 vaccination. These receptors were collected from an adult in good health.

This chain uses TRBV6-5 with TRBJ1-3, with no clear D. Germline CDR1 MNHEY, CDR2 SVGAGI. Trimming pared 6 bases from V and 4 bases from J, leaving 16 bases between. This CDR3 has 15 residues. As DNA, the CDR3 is TGTGCCAGCAGCCTTTCTGTCGGGGAGGGAAACACCATATATTTT. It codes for CASSLSVGEGNTIYF.

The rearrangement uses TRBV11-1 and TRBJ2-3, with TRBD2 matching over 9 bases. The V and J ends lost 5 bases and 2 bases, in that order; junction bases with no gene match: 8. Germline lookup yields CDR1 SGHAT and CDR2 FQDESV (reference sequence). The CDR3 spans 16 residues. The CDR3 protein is CASSGRRLAATDTQYF. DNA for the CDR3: TGTGCCAGCAGCGGAAGAAGACTAGCGGCCACAGATACGCAGTATTTT.

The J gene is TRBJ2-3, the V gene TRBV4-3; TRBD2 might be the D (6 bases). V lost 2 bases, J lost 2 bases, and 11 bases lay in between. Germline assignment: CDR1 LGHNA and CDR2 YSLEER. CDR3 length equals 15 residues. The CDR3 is CASSQTGLNTDTQYF. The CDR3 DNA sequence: TGCGCCAGCAGCCAAACCGGACTAAACACAGATACGCAGTATTTT.

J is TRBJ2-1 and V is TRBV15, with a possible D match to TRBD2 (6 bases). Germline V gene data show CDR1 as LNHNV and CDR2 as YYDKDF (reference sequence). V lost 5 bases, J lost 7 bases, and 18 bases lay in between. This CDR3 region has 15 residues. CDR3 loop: CATSSYRRGSNEQFF. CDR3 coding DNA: TGTGCCACCAGCTCCTATCGACGGGGGTCTAATGAGCAGTTCTTC.

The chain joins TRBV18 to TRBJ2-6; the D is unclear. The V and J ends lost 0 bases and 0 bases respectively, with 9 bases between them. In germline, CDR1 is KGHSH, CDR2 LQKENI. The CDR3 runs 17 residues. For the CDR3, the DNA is TGTGCCAGCTCACCACCCCAGGCGTTCTCTGGGGCCAACGTCCTGACTTTC. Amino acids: CASSPPQAFSGANVLTF.

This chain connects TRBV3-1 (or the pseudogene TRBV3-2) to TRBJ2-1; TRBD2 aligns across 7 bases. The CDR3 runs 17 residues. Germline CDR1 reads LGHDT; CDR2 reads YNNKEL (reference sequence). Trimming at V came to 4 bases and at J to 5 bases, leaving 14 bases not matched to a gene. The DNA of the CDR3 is TGTGCCAGCAGCCCCGTCTGGGGCGGGAGCCCACACAATGAGCAGTTCTTC. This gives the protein CASSPVWGGSPHNEQFF.

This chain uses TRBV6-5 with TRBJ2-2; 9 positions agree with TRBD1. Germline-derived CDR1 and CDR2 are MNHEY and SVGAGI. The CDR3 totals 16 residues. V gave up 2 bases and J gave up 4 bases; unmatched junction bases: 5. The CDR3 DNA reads TGTGCCAGCAGTTACGCCGGGACAGGGCGCACCGGGGAGCTGTTTTTT. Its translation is CASSYAGTGRTGELFF.

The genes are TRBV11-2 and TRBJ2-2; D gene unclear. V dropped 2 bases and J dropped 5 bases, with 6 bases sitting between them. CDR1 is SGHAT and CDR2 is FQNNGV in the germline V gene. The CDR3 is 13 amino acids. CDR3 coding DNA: TGTGCCAGCAGCTTACACGGTACCGGGGAGCTGTTTTTT. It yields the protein CASSLHGTGELFF. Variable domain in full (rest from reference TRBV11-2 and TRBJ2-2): EAGVAQSPRYKIIEKRQSVAFWCNPISGHATLYWYQQILGQGPKLLIQFQNNGVVDDSQLPKDRFSAERLKGVDSTLKIQPAKLEDSAVYLCASSLHGTGELFFGEGSRLTVL.

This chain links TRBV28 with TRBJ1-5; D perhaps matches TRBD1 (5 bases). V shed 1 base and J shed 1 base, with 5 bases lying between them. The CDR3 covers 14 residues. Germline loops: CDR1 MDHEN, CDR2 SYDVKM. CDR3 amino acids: CASSLYRSNQPQHF. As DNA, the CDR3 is TGTGCCAGCAGTTTATACAGGAGCAATCAGCCCCAGCATTTT.

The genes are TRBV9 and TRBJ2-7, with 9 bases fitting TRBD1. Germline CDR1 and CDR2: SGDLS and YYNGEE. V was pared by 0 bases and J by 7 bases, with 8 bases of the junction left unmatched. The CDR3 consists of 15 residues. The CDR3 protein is CASSVAPGQGQEQYF. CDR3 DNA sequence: TGTGCCAGCAGCGTAGCTCCGGGACAGGGTCAGGAGCAGTACTTC. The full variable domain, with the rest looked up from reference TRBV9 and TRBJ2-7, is DSGVTQTPKHLITATGQRVTLRCSPRSGDLSVYWYQQSLDQGLQFLIQYYNGEERAKGNILERFSAQQFPDLHSELNLSSLELGDSALYFCASSVAPGQGQEQYFGPGTRLTVT.

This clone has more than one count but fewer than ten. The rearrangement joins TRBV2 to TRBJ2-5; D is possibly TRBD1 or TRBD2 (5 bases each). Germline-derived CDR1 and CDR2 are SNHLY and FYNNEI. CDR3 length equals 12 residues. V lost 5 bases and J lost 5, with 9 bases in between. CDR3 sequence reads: CASSRGEETQYF. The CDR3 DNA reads TGTGCCAGCAGTAGAGGGGAGGAGACCCAGTACTTC.

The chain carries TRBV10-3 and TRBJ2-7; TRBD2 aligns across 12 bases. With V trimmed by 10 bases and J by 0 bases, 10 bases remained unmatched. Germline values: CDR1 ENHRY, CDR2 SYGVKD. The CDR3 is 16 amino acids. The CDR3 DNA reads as TGTGCCACCCTCCCCCGACTAGCGGGGGACTCCTACGAGCAGTACTTC. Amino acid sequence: CATLPRLAGDSYEQYF.

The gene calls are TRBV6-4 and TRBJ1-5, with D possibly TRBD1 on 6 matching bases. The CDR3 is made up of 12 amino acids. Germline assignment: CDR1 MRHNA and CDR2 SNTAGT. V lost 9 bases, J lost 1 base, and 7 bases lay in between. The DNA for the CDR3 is TGTGCCAGAGACAGGAGCAATCAGCCCCAGCATTTT. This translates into CARDRSNQPQHF.

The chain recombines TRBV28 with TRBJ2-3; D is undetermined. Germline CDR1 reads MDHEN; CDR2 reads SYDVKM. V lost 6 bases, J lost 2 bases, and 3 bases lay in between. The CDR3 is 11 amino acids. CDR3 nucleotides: TGTGCCAGCAGCAACACAGATACGCAGTATTTT. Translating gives CASSNTDTQYF.

The CDR3 reads CAISPGLAGVNEQFF. Written as DNA, the CDR3 is TGTGCCATCAGTCCCGGACTAGCGGGAGTCAATGAGCAGTTCTTC. The chain links TRBV10-3 to TRBJ2-1; 13 nucleotides agree with TRBD2. Trimming cost V 5 bases and J 6 bases; bases outside gene matches: 4. Germline CDR1 and CDR2: ENHRY and SYGVKD. The CDR3 is 15 amino acids.

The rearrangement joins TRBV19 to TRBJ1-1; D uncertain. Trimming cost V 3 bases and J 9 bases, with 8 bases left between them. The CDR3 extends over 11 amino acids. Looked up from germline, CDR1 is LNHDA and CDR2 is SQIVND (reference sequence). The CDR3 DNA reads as TGTGCCAGTAGTATCACGGGGAAAGCTTTCTTT. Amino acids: CASSITGKAFF.

The CDR3 DNA reads TGTGCCAGTAGTATAGGAAACGGCTACGAGCAGTACTTC. Protein product: CASSIGNGYEQYF. The chain couples TRBV19 to TRBJ2-7; D ambiguous. Between the trimmed V and J ends, which lost 1 base and 3 bases, there was a span of 7 bases. CDR3 length: 13 amino acids. The germline CDR1 and CDR2 sequences are LNHDA and SQIVND (reference sequence).

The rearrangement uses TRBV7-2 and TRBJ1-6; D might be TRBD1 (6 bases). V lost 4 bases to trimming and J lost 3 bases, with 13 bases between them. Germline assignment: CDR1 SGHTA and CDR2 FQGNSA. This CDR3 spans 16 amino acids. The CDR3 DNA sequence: TGTGCCAGCAGCTCGTGGGAGGGGGTCTATAATTCACCCCTCCACTTT. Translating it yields CASSSWEGVYNSPLHF.

The CDR3 here is CASSLLGGIQSDTQYF. The CDR3 DNA reads TGTGCCAGCAGCTTATTGGGGGGCATACAATCAGATACGCAGTATTTT. The genes are TRBV7-8 and TRBJ2-3; D might be TRBD1 or TRBD2, each matching 6 bases. The germline V gene encodes CDR1 SGHVS and CDR2 FQNEAQ. The germline V and J ends were trimmed by 2 bases and 4 bases, with 16 bases remaining between them. The CDR3 sequence is 16 residues long.

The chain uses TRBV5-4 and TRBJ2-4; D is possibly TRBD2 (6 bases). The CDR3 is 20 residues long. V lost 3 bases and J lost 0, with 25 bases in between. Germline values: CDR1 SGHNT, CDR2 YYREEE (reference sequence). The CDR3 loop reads CASSWGGLGAQTLAKNIQYF. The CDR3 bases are TGTGCCAGCAGCTGGGGAGGTCTCGGGGCCCAAACACTAGCCAAAAACATTCAGTACTTC. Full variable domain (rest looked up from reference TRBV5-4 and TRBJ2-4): ETGVTQSPTHLIKTRGQQVTLRCSSQSGHNTVSWYQQALGQGPQFIFQYYREEENGRGNFPPRFSGLQFPNYSSELNVNALELDDSALYLCASSWGGLGAQTLAKNIQYFGAGTRLSVL.

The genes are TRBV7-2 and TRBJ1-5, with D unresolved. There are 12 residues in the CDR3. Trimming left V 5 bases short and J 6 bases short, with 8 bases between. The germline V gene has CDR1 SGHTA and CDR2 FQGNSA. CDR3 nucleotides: TGTGCCAGCAGCCCCCCTGGTCAGCCCCAGCATTTT. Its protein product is CASSPPGQPQHF.

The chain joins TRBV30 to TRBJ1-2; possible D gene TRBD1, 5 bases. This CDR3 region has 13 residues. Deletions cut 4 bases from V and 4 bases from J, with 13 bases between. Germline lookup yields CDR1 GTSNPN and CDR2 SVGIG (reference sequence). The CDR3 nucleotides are TGTGCCTGGATTGGGGCGGGTGGCTATGGCTACACCTTC. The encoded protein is CAWIGAGGYGYTF. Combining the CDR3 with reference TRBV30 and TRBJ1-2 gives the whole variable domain SQTIHQWPATLVQPVGSPLSLECTVEGTSNPNLYWYRQAAGRGLQLLFYSVGIGQISSEVPQNLSASRPQDRQFILSSKKLLLSDSGFYLCAWIGAGGYGYTFGSGTRLTVV.

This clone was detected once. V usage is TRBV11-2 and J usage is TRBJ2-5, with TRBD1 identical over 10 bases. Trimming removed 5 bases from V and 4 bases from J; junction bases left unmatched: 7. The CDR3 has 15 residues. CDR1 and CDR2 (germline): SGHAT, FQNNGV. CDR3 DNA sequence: TGTGCCAGCAGCCCCCGGACAGGGGGAAGAGAGACCCAGTACTTC. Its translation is CASSPRTGGRETQYF.

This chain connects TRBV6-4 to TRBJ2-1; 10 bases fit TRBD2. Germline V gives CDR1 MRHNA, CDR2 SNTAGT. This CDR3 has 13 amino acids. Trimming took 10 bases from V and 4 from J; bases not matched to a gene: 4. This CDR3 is CAKAGGPYNEQFF. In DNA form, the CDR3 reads TGTGCCAAAGCGGGAGGGCCTTACAATGAGCAGTTCTTC.

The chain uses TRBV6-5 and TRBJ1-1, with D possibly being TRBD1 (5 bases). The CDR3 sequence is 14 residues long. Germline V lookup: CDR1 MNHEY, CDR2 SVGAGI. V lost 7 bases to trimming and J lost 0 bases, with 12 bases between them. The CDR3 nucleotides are TGTGCCAGCACTAGGGGACGGATGAACACTGAAGCTTTCTTT. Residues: CASTRGRMNTEAFF.

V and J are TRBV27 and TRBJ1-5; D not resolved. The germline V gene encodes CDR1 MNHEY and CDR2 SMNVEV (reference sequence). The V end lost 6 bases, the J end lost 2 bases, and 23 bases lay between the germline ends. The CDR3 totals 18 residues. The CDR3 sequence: CASSQLGIGEWGNQPQHF. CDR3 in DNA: TGTGCCAGCAGCCAGCTCGGGATTGGGGAGTGGGGCAATCAGCCCCAGCATTTT.

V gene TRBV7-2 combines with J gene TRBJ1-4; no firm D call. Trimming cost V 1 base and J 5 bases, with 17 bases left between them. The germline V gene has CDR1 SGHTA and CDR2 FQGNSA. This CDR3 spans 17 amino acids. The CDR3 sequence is CASSLVRQRSGNEKLFF. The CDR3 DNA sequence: TGTGCCAGCAGCTTAGTAAGGCAGCGATCGGGAAATGAAAAACTGTTTTTT.

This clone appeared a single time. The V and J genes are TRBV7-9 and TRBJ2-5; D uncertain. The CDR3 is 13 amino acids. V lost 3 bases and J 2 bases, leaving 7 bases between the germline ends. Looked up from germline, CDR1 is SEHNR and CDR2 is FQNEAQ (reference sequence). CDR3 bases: TGTGCCAGCAGCTTCTATAGTCAAGAGACCCAGTACTTC. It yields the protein CASSFYSQETQYF.

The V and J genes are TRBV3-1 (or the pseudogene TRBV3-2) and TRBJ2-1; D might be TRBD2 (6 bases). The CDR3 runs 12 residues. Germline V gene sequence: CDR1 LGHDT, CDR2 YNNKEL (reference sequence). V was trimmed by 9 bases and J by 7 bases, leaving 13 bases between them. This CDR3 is CASQGGRNEQFF. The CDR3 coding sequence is TGTGCCAGTCAAGGTGGGAGGAATGAGCAGTTCTTC.

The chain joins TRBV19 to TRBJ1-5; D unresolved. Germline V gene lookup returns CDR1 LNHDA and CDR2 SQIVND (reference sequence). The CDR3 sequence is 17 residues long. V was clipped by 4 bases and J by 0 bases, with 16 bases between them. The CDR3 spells CASSNDILSYSNQPQHF. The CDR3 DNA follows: TGTGCCAGTAGTAACGACATACTTTCTTATAGCAATCAGCCCCAGCATTTT.